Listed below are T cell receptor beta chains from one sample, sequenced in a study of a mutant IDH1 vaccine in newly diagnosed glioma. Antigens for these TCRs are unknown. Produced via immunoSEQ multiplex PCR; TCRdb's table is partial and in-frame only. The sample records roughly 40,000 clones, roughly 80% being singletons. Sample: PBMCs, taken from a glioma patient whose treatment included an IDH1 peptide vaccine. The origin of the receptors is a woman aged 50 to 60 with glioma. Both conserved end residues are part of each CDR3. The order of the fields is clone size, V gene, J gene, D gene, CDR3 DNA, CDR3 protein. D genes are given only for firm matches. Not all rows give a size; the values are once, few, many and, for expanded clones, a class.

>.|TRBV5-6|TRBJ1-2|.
TGTGCCAGCAGCTTGGCCTTAGGGGACTATGGCTACACCTTC
CASSLALGDYGYTF
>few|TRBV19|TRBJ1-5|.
TGTGCCAGTAGTATGGGGTACACCGGCTATCAGCCCCAGCATTTT
CASSMGYTGYQPQHF
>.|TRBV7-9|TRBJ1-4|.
TGTGCCAGCAGCCACCGCGTCGAAAAACTGTTTTTT
CASSHRVEKLFF
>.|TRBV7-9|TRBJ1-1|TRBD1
TGTGCCAGCAGCCCAGGGGGCACTGAAGCTTTCTTT
CASSPGGTEAFF
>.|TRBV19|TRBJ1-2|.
TGTGCCAGTAAGTTCGCCGGGGACTATGGCTACACCTTC
CASKFAGDYGYTF
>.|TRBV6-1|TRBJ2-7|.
TGTGCCAGCAACCGACAGGCCTCCTACGAGCAGTACTTC
CASNRQASYEQYF
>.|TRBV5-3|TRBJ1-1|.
TGTGCCAGAAGCCCAAGGGAGGGCACTGAAGCTTTCTTT
CARSPREGTEAFF
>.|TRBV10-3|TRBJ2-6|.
TGTGCCACCCAAACCCGGGATCAGGGATCTGGGGCCAACGTCCTGACTTTC
CATQTRDQGSGANVLTF
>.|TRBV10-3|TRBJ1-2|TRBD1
TGTGCCATCAGCGGGACAGTGGATAACTATGGCTACACCTTC
CAISGTVDNYGYTF
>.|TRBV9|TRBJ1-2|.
TGTGCCAGCAGCGTAGTGTCGGGGCCGGCGAACTATGGCTACACCTTC
CASSVVSGPANYGYTF
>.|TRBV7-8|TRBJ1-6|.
TGTGCCAGCAGCTTATTAGGCCAAAAGGGCTATAATTCACCCCTCCACTTT
CASSLLGQKGYNSPLHF
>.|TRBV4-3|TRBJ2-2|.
TGCGCCAGCAGCCAAGTATATAAGGGAGGACTGTTTTTT
CASSQVYKGGLFF
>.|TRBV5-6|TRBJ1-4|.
TGTGCCAGCAGCTGGGGGGCGGCTAATGAAAAACTGTTTTTT
CASSWGAANEKLFF
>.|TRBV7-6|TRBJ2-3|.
TGTGCCAGCAGCCCAGGACCGAGGGCCGCAGATACGCAGTATTTT
CASSPGPRAADTQYF
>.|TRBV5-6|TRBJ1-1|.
TGTGCCAGCAGCTTCCAGAGGATTACGAACACTGAAGCTTTCTTT
CASSFQRITNTEAFF
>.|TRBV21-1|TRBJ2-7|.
TGTGCCAGCGCTAAAATACAGGGTCCCTACGAGCAGTACTTC
CASAKIQGPYEQYF
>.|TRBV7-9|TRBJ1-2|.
TGTGCCAGCAGCCCTACTACGCCTCAGGGAGGCTATGGCTACACCTTC
CASSPTTPQGGYGYTF
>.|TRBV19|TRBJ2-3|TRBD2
TGTGCCGCGGCGGGGGGCGCAGGTAGAGATACGCAGTATTTT
CAAAGGAGRDTQYF
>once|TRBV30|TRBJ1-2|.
TGTGCCTGGGGGGGCTCTAACTATGGCTACACCTTC
CAWGGSNYGYTF
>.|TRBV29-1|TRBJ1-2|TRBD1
TGCAGCGTCCGTCCAGGGGGCCAAAACTATGGCTACACCTTC
CSVRPGGQNYGYTF